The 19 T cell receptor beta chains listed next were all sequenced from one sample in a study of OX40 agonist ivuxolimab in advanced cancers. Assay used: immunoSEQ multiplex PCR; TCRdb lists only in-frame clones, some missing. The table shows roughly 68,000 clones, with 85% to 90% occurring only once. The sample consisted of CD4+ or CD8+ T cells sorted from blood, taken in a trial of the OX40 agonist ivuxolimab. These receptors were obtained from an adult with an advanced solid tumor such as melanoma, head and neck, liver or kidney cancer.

The CDR3 DNA follows: TGTGCCAGCGGCGGGGCGGCCTACGAGCAGTACTTC. Translating gives CASGGAAYEQYF. This rearrangement joins TRBV27 to TRBJ2-7, with D perhaps matching TRBD2 (6 bases). In germline, CDR1 is MNHEY, CDR2 SMNVEV (reference sequence). CDR3 size: 12 residues. V was shortened by 8 bases and J by 2 bases, with 10 bases between the two germline ends.

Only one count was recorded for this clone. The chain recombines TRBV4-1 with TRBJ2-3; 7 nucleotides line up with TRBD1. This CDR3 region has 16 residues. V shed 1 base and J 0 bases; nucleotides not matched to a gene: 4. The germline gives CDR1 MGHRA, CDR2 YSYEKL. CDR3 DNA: TGCGCCAGCAGCCAAGGGTCAGGGGGTAGCACAGATACGCAGTATTTT. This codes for CASSQGSGGSTDTQYF.

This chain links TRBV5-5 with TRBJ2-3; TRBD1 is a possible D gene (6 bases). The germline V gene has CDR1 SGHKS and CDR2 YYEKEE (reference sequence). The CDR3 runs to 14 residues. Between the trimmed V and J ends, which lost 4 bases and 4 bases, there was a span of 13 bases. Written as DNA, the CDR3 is TGTGCCAGCAGCAGTGAACAGGGCTCAGATACGCAGTATTTT. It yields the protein CASSSEQGSDTQYF.

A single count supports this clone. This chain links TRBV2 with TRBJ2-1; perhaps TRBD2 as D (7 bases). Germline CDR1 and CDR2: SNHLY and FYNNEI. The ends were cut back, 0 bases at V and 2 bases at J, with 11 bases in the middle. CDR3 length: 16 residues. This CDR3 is CASSEAGRGTYNEQFF. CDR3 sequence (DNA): TGTGCCAGCAGTGAAGCTGGGAGGGGGACCTACAATGAGCAGTTCTTC. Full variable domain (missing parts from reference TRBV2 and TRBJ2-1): EPEVTQTPSHQVTQMGQEVILRCVPISNHLYFYWYRQILGQKVEFLVSFYNNEISEKSEIFDDQFSVERPDGSNFTLKIRSTKLEDSAMYFCASSEAGRGTYNEQFFGPGTRLTVL.

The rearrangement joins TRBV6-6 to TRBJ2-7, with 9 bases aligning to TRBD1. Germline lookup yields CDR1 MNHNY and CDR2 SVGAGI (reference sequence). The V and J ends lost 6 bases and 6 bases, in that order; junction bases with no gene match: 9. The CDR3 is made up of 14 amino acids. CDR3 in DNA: TGTGCCAGCAGAACGGGACAGGGTGAGCGCGAGCAGTACTTC. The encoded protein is CASRTGQGEREQYF.

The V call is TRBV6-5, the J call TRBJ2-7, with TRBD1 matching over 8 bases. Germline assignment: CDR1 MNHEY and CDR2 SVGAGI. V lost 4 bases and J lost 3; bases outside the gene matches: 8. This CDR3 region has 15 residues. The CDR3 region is CASSSPGTGHYEQYF. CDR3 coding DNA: TGTGCCAGCAGTTCCCCCGGGACAGGACACTACGAGCAGTACTTC.

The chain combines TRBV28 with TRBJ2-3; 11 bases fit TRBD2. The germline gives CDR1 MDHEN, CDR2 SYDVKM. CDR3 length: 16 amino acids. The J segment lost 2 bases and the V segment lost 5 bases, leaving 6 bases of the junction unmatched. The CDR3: CASSGRTSGFTDTQYF. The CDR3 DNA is TGTGCCAGCAGTGGCCGGACTAGCGGGTTCACAGATACGCAGTATTTT.

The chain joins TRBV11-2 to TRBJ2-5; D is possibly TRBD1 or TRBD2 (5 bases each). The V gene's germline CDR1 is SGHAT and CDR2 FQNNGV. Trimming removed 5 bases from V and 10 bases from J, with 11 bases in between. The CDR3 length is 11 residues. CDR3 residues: CASSRDRRQYF. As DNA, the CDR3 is TGTGCCAGCAGCCGGGACCGACGCCAGTACTTC.

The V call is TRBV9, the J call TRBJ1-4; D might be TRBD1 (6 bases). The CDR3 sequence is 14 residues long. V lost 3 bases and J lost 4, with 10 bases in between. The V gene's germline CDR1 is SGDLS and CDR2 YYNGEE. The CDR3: CASSEGVFNEKLFF. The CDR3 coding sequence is TGTGCCAGCAGCGAGGGGGTTTTTAATGAAAAACTGTTTTTT.

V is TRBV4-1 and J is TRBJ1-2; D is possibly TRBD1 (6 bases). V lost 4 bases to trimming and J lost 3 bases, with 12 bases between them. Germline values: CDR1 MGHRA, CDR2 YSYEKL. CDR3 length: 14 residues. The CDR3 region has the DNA TGCGCCAGCAGCCCGTCACAGGGAGACTATGGCTACACCTTC. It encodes CASSPSQGDYGYTF.

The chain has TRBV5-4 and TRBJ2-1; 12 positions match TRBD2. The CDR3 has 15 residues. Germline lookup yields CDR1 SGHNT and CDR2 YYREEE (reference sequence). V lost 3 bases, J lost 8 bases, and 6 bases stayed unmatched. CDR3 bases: TGTGCCAGCAGCTCTAGACTAGCGGGGGATCATGAGCAGTTCTTC. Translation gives CASSSRLAGDHEQFF.

In DNA, the CDR3 is TGTGCCAGCAGCCCGGACGGTTACGAGCAGTACTTC. It encodes CASSPDGYEQYF. The J gene is TRBJ2-7, the V gene TRBV7-6; D remains ambiguous. V lost 5 bases, J lost 4 bases, and 9 bases lay in between. Germline CDR1 SGHVS, CDR2 FNYEAQ. This CDR3 contains 12 residues.

CDR3 sequence reads: CASSLARGPYTGELFF. The DNA for the CDR3 is TGCGCCAGCAGCTTGGCCAGGGGGCCCTACACCGGGGAGCTGTTTTTT. The chain links TRBV5-1 to TRBJ2-2, with TRBD1 identical over 8 bases. Trimming at V came to 0 bases and at J to 3 bases, leaving 4 bases not matched to a gene. Germline V lookup: CDR1 SGHRS, CDR2 YFSETQ. This CDR3 contains 16 residues.

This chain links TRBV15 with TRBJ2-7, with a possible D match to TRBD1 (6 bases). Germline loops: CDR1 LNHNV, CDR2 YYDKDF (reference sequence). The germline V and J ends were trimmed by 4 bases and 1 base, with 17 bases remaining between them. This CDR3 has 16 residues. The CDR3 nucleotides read TGTGCCACCAGCACCTACCCCCGGGACACTTCCTACGAGCAGTACTTC. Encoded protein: CATSTYPRDTSYEQYF.

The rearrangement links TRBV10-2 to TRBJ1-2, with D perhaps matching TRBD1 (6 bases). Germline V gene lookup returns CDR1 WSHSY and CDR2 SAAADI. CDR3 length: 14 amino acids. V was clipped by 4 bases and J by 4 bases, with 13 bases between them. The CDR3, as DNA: TGCGCCAGCAGTGCGGGGCAGGGGTTCTATGGCTACACCTTC. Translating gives CASSAGQGFYGYTF.

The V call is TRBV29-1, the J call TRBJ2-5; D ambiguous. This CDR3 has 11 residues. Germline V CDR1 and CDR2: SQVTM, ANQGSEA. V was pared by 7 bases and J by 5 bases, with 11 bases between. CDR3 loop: CSARKMETQYF. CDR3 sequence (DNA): TGCAGCGCCAGAAAAATGGAGACCCAGTACTTC.

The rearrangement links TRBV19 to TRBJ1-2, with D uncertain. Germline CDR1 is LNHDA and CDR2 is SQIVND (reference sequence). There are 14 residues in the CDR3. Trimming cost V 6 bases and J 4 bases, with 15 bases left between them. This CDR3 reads CASRDIMVRYGYTF. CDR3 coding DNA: TGTGCCAGTAGAGATATTATGGTTCGCTATGGCTACACCTTC.

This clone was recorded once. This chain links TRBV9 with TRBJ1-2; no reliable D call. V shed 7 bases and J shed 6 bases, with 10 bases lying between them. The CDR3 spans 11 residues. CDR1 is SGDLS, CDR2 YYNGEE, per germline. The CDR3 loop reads CASRANNGYTF. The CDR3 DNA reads TGTGCCAGCCGAGCGAATAATGGCTACACCTTC. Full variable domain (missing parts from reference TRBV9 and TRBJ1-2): DSGVTQTPKHLITATGQRVTLRCSPRSGDLSVYWYQQSLDQGLQFLIQYYNGEERAKGNILERFSAQQFPDLHSELNLSSLELGDSALYFCASRANNGYTFGSGTRLTVV.

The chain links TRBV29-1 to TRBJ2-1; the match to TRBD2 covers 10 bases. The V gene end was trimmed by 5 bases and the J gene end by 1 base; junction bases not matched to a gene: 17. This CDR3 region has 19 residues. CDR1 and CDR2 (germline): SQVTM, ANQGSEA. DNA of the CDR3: TGCAGCGTTCTTGGAGAGCTAGCGGGAGTGGGTAGGTCCTACAATGAGCAGTTCTTC. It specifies CSVLGELAGVGRSYNEQFF.